Below are 30 T cell receptor beta chains sequenced from a single sample in a study of T-cell memory formation after mild COVID-19. TCRdb reprocessed the 5' RACE reads with MiXCR, giving one entry per CDR3 protein. The sample lists approximately 350,000 distinct CDR3 sequences, 25% to 30% occurring once. The sequenced sample consisted of PBMCs or a T cell subset sorted from them (not recorded which). The receptors derive from an adult woman who had mild COVID-19 (a few samples of this study predate the infection). Cell type and time point are not known.

This rearrangement joins TRBV6-2 or TRBV6-3 to TRBJ1-1; D is ambiguous. The germline V gene encodes CDR1 MNHEY and CDR2 SVGEGT. CDR3 size: 19 residues. Trimming took off 0 bases at V and 0 bases at J, with 20 bases between the two ends. CDR3: CASSYSGETSPYMNTEAFF. The CDR3 coding sequence is TGTGCCAGCAGTTACTCGGGAGAGACGTCCCCCTACATGAACACTGAAGCTTTCTTT.

This clonotype was seen only a few times. The chain uses TRBV12-3 or TRBV12-4 and TRBJ2-1; possible D gene TRBD1, 7 bases. The CDR3 has 12 amino acids. V gave up 8 bases and J gave up 9 bases, with 14 bases separating them. The CDR3, as DNA: TGTGCCAGCGGAGGAGGGGGCCCTGAGCAGTTCTTC. Residues: CASGGGGPEQFF.

This clonotype showed up just a few times. One end of the junction is discordant with germline, which a read error may explain. CDR3 DNA sequence: TGTGCCAGCAGCCTAACGAACCTAGCGGGACTGACAGATACGCAGTATTTT. Protein: CASSLTNLAGLTDTQYF. The chain links TRBV7-3 to TRBJ2-3, with 9 bases identical to TRBD2. The CDR3 length is 17 residues. In germline, CDR1 is SGHTA, CDR2 FQGTGA.

V is TRBV20-1 and J is TRBJ2-5; TRBD2 is a possible D gene (5 bases). Germline values: CDR1 DFQATT, CDR2 SNEGSKA (reference sequence). The CDR3 contains 15 residues. With 1 base removed from V and 4 bases from J, the gap between germline ends came to 16 bases. CDR3 in amino acids: CSARAPGRAGETQYF. CDR3 nucleotide sequence: TGCAGTGCTAGAGCGCCTGGACGGGCGGGAGAGACCCAGTACTTC.

The rearrangement joins TRBV7-2 to TRBJ2-5; TRBD1 aligns across 8 bases. This CDR3 contains 14 residues. Trimming removed 5 bases from V and 5 bases from J; junction bases left unmatched: 7. Germline values: CDR1 SGHTA, CDR2 FQGNSA. CDR3 in amino acids: CASSRDRGWETQYF. In DNA form, the CDR3 reads TGTGCCAGCAGCCGCGACAGGGGATGGGAGACCCAGTACTTC.

In its sample, this clonotype was seen a few times. The V call is TRBV6-1, the J call TRBJ2-5; TRBD2 aligns across 8 bases. The CDR3 has 13 residues. CDR1 and CDR2 (germline): MNHNS, SASEGT. V was clipped by 3 bases and J by 3 bases; unmatched bases: 0. CDR3 amino acids: CASSEREEETQYF. CDR3 nucleotides: TGTGCCAGCAGTGAGCGGGAGGAAGAGACCCAGTACTTC.

V and J are TRBV6-9 and TRBJ2-3, with a tentative D call TRBD2 (6 bases). V was pared by 4 bases and J by 1 base, with 9 bases between. There are 14 residues in the CDR3. Germline assignment: CDR1 MNHGY and CDR2 SVAAGI. Written as DNA, the CDR3 is TGTGCCAGCAGTTTTTGCGGGGGCACAGATACGCAGTATTTT. Protein sequence: CASSFCGGTDTQYF.

In its sample, this clonotype was seen a few times. The chain recombines TRBV7-8 with TRBJ2-7; D unresolved. V was shortened by 1 base and J by 9 bases, with 10 bases between the two germline ends. The CDR3 is 12 amino acids. Germline CDR1 SGHVS, CDR2 FQNEAQ. Written as DNA, the CDR3 is TGTGCCAGCAGCTTAGAAGCCCAGGTGCAGTACTTC. Its translation is CASSLEAQVQYF.

The chain links TRBV6-5 to TRBJ2-7; the D gene is possibly TRBD2 (5 bases). Trimming removed 6 bases from V and 3 bases from J, with 15 bases in between. The CDR3 is made up of 14 amino acids. CDR1 and CDR2 (germline): MNHEY, SVGAGI. CDR3 bases: TGTGCCAGCAGCTTAGGACTGGACCACTACGAGCAGTACTTC. This gives the protein CASSLGLDHYEQYF.

This sequence joins TRBV4-1 and TRBJ2-3; no reliable D call. The CDR3 runs 14 residues. Germline CDR1 and CDR2: MGHRA and YSYEKL. Trimming took 0 bases from V and 3 from J, leaving 7 bases between them. CDR3 loop: CASSQELATDTQYF. Written as DNA, the CDR3 is TGCGCCAGCAGCCAAGAGCTTGCTACAGATACGCAGTATTTT.

The chain couples TRBV11-2 to TRBJ1-2; D not resolved. The V end was cut by 0 bases, the J end by 5 bases, with 13 bases between. The CDR3 extends over 15 amino acids. CDR1 and CDR2 from the germline V gene are SGHAT and FQNNGV. This CDR3 reads CASSLESRASYGYTF. DNA for the CDR3: TGTGCCAGCAGCTTAGAGAGTAGGGCGAGTTATGGCTACACCTTC.

The V gene is TRBV7-2, the J gene TRBJ1-1; weak D call: TRBD1 (5 bases). Between the trimmed V and J ends, which lost 6 bases and 4 bases, there was a span of 15 bases. The CDR3 is made up of 14 amino acids. CDR1 and CDR2 from the germline V gene are SGHTA and FQGNSA. The CDR3, as DNA: TGTGCCAGCAGGAAGCCTTTGGGGGGCACTGAAGCTTTCTTT. Translation: CASRKPLGGTEAFF. The complete variable domain, with remaining parts taken from reference TRBV7-2 and TRBJ1-1, reads GAGVSQSPSNKVTEKGKDVELRCDPISGHTALYWYRQSLGQGLEFLIYFQGNSAPDKSGLPSDRFSAERTGGSVSTLTIQRTQQEDSAVYLCASRKPLGGTEAFFGQGTRLTVV.

This clonotype was detected a few times. The chain recombines TRBV19 with TRBJ2-5, with a possible D match to TRBD1 (6 bases). Germline loops: CDR1 LNHDA, CDR2 SQIVND (reference sequence). V dropped 1 base and J dropped 5 bases, with 14 bases sitting between them. The CDR3 length is 15 residues. CDR3 DNA: TGTGCCAGTAGTATAGTTTGGGGGCAGGAGGAGACCCAGTACTTC. Translating it yields CASSIVWGQEETQYF.

This clonotype showed up just a few times. The V and J genes are TRBV7-6 and TRBJ2-3; D may match TRBD1 or TRBD2 (6 bases each). CDR1 SGHVS and CDR2 FNYEAQ come from the germline V gene. V was cut by 4 bases and J by 2 bases, with 19 bases left in between. This CDR3 contains 17 residues. The CDR3 DNA reads as TGTGCCAGCAGCTCCGATGGACCGGGGGCAACCACAGATACGCAGTATTTT. This encodes CASSSDGPGATTDTQYF.

This chain links TRBV5-1 with TRBJ2-1; D possibly matches TRBD1 or TRBD2 (6 bases each). Germline V CDR1 and CDR2: SGHRS, YFSETQ. The CDR3 is 15 amino acids. Trimming stripped 1 base from V and 2 bases from J, with 10 bases between. CDR3 DNA: TGCGCCAGCAGCTTGTATAGGGGGGCCTACAATGAGCAGTTCTTC. Its translation: CASSLYRGAYNEQFF.

This rearrangement joins TRBV4-1 to TRBJ2-1; 10 positions agree with TRBD2. Per germline, CDR1 MGHRA and CDR2 YSYEKL. There are 16 residues in the CDR3. With V trimmed by 2 bases and J by 8 bases, 9 bases remained unmatched. CDR3 region: CASSQPLAGGIYEQFF. Written as DNA, the CDR3 is TGCGCCAGCAGCCAACCGTTAGCGGGGGGCATCTATGAGCAGTTCTTC.

The J gene is TRBJ2-1, the V gene TRBV29-1; D unclear. V lost 6 bases and J lost 7, with 19 bases in between. Germline V gene sequence: CDR1 SQVTM, CDR2 ANQGSEA. The CDR3 loop spans 14 amino acids. The CDR3 DNA sequence: TGCAGCGTCGTACGACCGGGCATATCGAATGAGCAGTTCTTC. Its protein product is CSVVRPGISNEQFF.

J is TRBJ2-7 and V is TRBV20-1, with TRBD2 identical over 11 bases. This CDR3 is 11 amino acids long. The J segment lost 9 bases and the V segment lost 6 bases, leaving 4 bases of the junction unmatched. CDR1 DFQATT and CDR2 SNEGSKA come from the germline V gene (reference sequence). CDR3 coding DNA: TGCAGTGCAGGGGGACTAGCGGTGCAGTACTTC. This sequence encodes CSAGGLAVQYF.

The V call is TRBV9, the J call TRBJ2-2; possibly TRBD2 for D (5 bases). CDR1 and CDR2 (germline): SGDLS, YYNGEE. This CDR3 spans 15 amino acids. Trimming shortened V by 0 bases and J by 4 bases, and 10 bases separated the two germline ends. CDR3 coding DNA: TGTGCCAGCAGCGTAGGGCGGGTGTCCACCGGGGAGCTGTTTTTT. Protein product: CASSVGRVSTGELFF.

The table lists this clonotype with a few counts. The V call is TRBV9, the J call TRBJ2-3, with D perhaps matching TRBD1 or TRBD2 (6 bases each). This CDR3 region has 15 residues. Trimming cost V 0 bases and J 2 bases, with 10 bases left between them. Germline CDR1 SGDLS, CDR2 YYNGEE. The CDR3, as DNA: TGTGCCAGCAGCGTAGGAAGGGGGGACACAGATACGCAGTATTTT. Protein product: CASSVGRGDTDTQYF.

This clonotype was found a few times. The chain joins TRBV25-1 to TRBJ2-3, with D perhaps TRBD2 (5 bases). Trimming left V 8 bases short and J 5 bases short, with 14 bases between. Per the germline V gene, CDR1 is MGHDK and CDR2 is SYGVNS. This CDR3 contains 13 residues. The CDR3 DNA follows: TGTGCCAGCTTTGGGCGGGCCGGAGATACGCAGTATTTT. Amino acid sequence: CASFGRAGDTQYF.

V usage is TRBV19 and J usage is TRBJ2-3; no clear D gene. Per germline, CDR1 LNHDA and CDR2 SQIVND (reference sequence). The CDR3 runs 15 residues. V lost 5 bases, J lost 8 bases, and 20 bases lay in between. The CDR3 loop is CASSRRGSQLLTQYF. Written as DNA, the CDR3 is TGTGCCAGTAGTCGTCGTGGCAGCCAACTTCTTACGCAGTATTTT.

This chain links TRBV7-9 with TRBJ2-3, with 7 positions matching TRBD1. Germline CDR1 and CDR2: SEHNR and FQNEAQ (reference sequence). The CDR3 length is 16 residues. The V segment lost 2 bases and the J segment 4 bases; nucleotides outside the gene matches: 9. Here the CDR3 reads CASSLPTGEWADTQYF. In DNA, the CDR3 is TGTGCCAGCAGCTTACCCACAGGGGAATGGGCAGATACGCAGTATTTT.

This chain uses TRBV20-1 with TRBJ1-1, with unresolved D. Trimming removed 0 bases from V and 6 bases from J, with 8 bases in between. In germline, CDR1 is DFQATT, CDR2 SNEGSKA (reference sequence). This CDR3 has 12 residues. CDR3: CSAREHRAEAFF. CDR3 coding DNA: TGCAGTGCTAGAGAACATAGGGCTGAAGCTTTCTTT.

V gene TRBV15 combines with J gene TRBJ2-7; no reliable D call. The V end was cut by 3 bases, the J end by 2 bases, with 11 bases between. Germline CDR1 and CDR2: LNHNV and YYDKDF (reference sequence). There are 14 residues in the CDR3. This CDR3 is CATSRERHTYEQYF. As DNA, the CDR3 is TGTGCCACCAGCAGGGAACGCCATACCTACGAGCAGTACTTC.

This chain joins TRBV7-9 and TRBJ2-1; D unclear. Trimming took 2 bases from V and 9 from J, leaving 11 bases between them. The CDR3 has 13 amino acids. Germline CDR1 is SEHNR and CDR2 is FQNEAQ (reference sequence). The CDR3 DNA is TGTGCCAGCAGCTTATCCGTAGTGAGTGAGCAGTTCTTC. This encodes CASSLSVVSEQFF.

Note on this clonotype: The junction shows a germline mismatch at one end, possibly a read error. This chain joins TRBV6-2 or TRBV6-3 and TRBJ1-2; D is perhaps TRBD1 (6 bases). This CDR3 has 13 amino acids. CDR1 and CDR2 (germline): MNHEY, SVGEGT. CDR3 nucleotides: TGTGACAGCAGTAACACAGGGACGGGTGGCTACACCTTC. Encoded protein: CDSSNTGTGGYTF.

The V call is TRBV27, the J call TRBJ1-1, with D possibly being TRBD1 (6 bases). CDR3 length equals 15 residues. The germline CDR1 and CDR2 sequences are MNHEY and SMNVEV (reference sequence). V was cut by 0 bases and J by 1 base, with 9 bases left in between. CDR3 sequence reads: CASSLSKQGNTEAFF. The DNA for the CDR3 is TGTGCCAGCAGTTTATCGAAACAGGGGAACACTGAAGCTTTCTTT.

V usage is TRBV6-5 and J usage is TRBJ2-5; 12 positions match TRBD1. Losses at the gene ends were 4 bases for V and 6 bases for J; bases not matched to a gene: 9. This CDR3 comprises 16 residues. From germline, CDR1 is MNHEY and CDR2 SVGAGI. CDR3 sequence: CASSSFGTGGTKTQYF. The CDR3 coding sequence is TGTGCCAGCAGTTCATTCGGGACAGGGGGCACGAAGACCCAGTACTTC.

The rearrangement joins TRBV12-3 or TRBV12-4 to TRBJ2-5; D is ambiguous. Trimming removed 3 bases from V and 4 bases from J, with 9 bases in between. This CDR3 spans 13 amino acids. The CDR3 here is CASSLNAGETQYF. Written as DNA, the CDR3 is TGTGCCAGCAGTTTGAACGCTGGAGAGACCCAGTACTTC.